The rows below give T cell receptor beta chains drawn from one sample of a study of T cell responses to AZD1222 COVID-19 vaccine. Sequenced by immunoSEQ multiplex PCR; TCRdb stores in-frame clones only, minus some. The sample has about 77,000 clones, roughly 90% seen once. Sequencing used peripheral blood, obtained 28 days after the second AZD1222 dose. These receptors all stem from an adult who received the AZD1222 COVID-19 vaccine. Each CDR3 is given with its conserved first and last residue. A D gene is named only where the DNA matches it firmly. Not every row has a clone size; where given, it reads once, few, many or a size class.

TRBD1	TRBV9	-	15	TRBJ1-4	TGTGCCAGCAGCCGCGGACAGGGAACTAATGAAAAACTGTTTTTT	CASSRGQGTNEKLFF
-	TRBV29-1	-	13	TRBJ2-7	TGCAGCGGGACCGGTACGGGATCCTACGAGCAGTACTTC	CSGTGTGSYEQYF
TRBD1	TRBV18	-	14	TRBJ2-2	TGTGCCAGCCCGCGGACAGGGAACACCGGGGAGCTGTTTTTT	CASPRTGNTGELFF
-	TRBV9	-	15	TRBJ2-7	TGTGCCAGCAGCGTAGACCCGGCAACACTCTACGAGCAGTACTTC	CASSVDPATLYEQYF
-	TRBV6-4	-	14	TRBJ1-5	TGTGCCAGACCATCCCGGGACCCACAGCAGCCCCAGCATTTT	CARPSRDPQQPQHF
-	TRBV14	-	16	TRBJ1-1	TGTGCCAGCAGCCAAGGAATAAGACTTATGAACACTGAAGCTTTCTTT	CASSQGIRLMNTEAFF
TRBD1	TRBV11-3	-	16	TRBJ2-3	TGTGCCAGCAGCTTAGTGGCAGGGGGTAATACAGATACGCAGTATTTT	CASSLVAGGNTDTQYF
TRBD2	TRBV9	-	15	TRBJ2-3	TGTGCCAGCAGCGTAATAGCGGGAGAATCAGATACGCAGTATTTT	CASSVIAGESDTQYF
TRBD1	TRBV19	-	14	TRBJ2-7	TGTGCCAGTAGCCTACAGGGGGCGTCCAACGAGAAGTACTTC	CASSLQGASNEKYF
-	TRBV12-3/TRBV12-4	-	13	TRBJ1-4	TGTGCCAGCAGTTTCTGGGGGAATGAAAAACTGTTTTTT	CASSFWGNEKLFF
TRBD2	TRBV7-3	-	14	TRBJ2-1	TGTGCCAGCAGCCTGACTAGCGGTTACAATGAGCAGTTCTTC	CASSLTSGYNEQFF
TRBD1	TRBV7-8	once	15	TRBJ1-2	TGTGCCAGCAGCCCGCCGGGACAGGGGGTCGCTGGCTACACCTTC	CASSPPGQGVAGYTF
-	TRBV6-2/TRBV6-3	-	14	TRBJ2-5	TGTGCCAGCAGTCCCTTGGGCGGGGTAGGGGCCCAGTACTTC	CASSPLGGVGAQYF
TRBD1	TRBV19	-	19	TRBJ2-5	TGTGCCAGTAGTATGTTGCTTGTCGGGCAGGGGGATTTCCAAGAGACCCAGTACTTC	CASSMLLVGQGDFQETQYF
-	TRBV6-6	-	14	TRBJ1-5	TGTGCCAGCAGCGGCGGAGGGACCGCACGGCCCCAGCATTTT	CASSGGGTARPQHF
-	TRBV2	-	13	TRBJ2-3	TGTGCCAGCAGTACCGCAGGGGTTCAGCCCCAGTATTTT	CASSTAGVQPQYF
-	TRBV30	-	14	TRBJ1-2	TGTGCCTGGAGGGAGGACAGTGCTAACTATGGCTACACCTTC	CAWREDSANYGYTF
-	TRBV19	-	15	TRBJ1-3	TGTGCCAGTAGTATCGACGCTAACTCTGGAAACACCATATATTTT	CASSIDANSGNTIYF